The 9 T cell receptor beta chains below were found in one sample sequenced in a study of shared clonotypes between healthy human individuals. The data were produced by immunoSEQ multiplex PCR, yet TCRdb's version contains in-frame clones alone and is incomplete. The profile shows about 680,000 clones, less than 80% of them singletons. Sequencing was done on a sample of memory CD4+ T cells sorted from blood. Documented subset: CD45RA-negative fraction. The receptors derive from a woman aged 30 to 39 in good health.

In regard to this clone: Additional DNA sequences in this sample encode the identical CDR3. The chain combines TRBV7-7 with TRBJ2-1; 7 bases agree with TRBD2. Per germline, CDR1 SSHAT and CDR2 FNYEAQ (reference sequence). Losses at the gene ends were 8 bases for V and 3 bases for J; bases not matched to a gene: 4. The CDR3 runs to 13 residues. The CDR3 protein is CASSSGGYNEQFF. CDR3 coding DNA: TGTGCCAGCTCCTCGGGGGGCTACAATGAGCAGTTCTTC.

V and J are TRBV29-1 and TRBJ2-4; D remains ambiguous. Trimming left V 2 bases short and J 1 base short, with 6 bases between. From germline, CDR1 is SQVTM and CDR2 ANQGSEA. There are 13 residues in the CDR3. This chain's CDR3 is CSVELSAKNIQYF. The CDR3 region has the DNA TGCAGCGTTGAATTGAGCGCCAAAAACATTCAGTACTTC. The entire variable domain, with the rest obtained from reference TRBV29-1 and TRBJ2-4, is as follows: SAVISQKPSRDICQRGTSLTIQCQVDSQVTMMFWYRQQPGQSLTLIATANQGSEATYESGFVIDKFPISRPNLTFSTLTVSNMSPEDSSIYLCSVELSAKNIQYFGAGTRLSVL.

The CDR3 coding sequence is TGTGCCAGCAGCTTAGTGGCTAGCCAGTACGAGCAGTACTTC. Amino acid sequence: CASSLVASQYEQYF. The chain combines TRBV7-9 with TRBJ2-7; maybe TRBD2 (5 bases). V lost 1 base to trimming and J lost 4 bases, with 11 bases between them. The germline gives CDR1 SEHNR, CDR2 FQNEAQ (reference sequence). The CDR3 loop spans 14 amino acids.

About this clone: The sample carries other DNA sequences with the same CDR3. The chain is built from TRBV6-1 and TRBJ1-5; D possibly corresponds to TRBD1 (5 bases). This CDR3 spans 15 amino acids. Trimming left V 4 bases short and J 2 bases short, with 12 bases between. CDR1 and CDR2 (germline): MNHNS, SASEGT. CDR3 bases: TGTGCCAGCAGTGTTCAGGACAACGGCAATCAGCCCCAGCATTTT. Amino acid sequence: CASSVQDNGNQPQHF.

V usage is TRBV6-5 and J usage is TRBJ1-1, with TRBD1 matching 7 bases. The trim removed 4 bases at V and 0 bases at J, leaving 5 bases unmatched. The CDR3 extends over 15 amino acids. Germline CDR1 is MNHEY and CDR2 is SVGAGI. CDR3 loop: CASSSGTVMNTEAFF. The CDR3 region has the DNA TGTGCCAGCAGTTCTGGGACAGTGATGAACACTGAAGCTTTCTTT.

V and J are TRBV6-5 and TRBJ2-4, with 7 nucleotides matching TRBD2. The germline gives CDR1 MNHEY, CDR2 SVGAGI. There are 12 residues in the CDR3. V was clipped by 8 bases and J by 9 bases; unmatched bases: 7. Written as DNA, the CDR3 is TGTGCCAGCTCAGGGAGGGTTGGCATTCAGTACTTC. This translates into CASSGRVGIQYF.

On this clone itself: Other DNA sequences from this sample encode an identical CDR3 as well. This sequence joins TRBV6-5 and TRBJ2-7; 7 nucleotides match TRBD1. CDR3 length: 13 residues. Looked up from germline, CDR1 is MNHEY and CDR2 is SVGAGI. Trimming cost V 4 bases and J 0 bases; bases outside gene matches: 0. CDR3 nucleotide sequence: TGTGCCAGCAGTTGGGACAGCTCCTACGAGCAGTACTTC. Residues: CASSWDSSYEQYF.

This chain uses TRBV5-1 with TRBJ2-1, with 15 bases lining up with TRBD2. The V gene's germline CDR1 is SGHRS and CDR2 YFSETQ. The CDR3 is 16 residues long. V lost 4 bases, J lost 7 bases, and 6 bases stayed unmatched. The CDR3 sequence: CASSGGLAGGNNEQFF. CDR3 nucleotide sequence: TGCGCCAGCAGCGGGGGACTAGCGGGAGGTAATAATGAGCAGTTCTTC.

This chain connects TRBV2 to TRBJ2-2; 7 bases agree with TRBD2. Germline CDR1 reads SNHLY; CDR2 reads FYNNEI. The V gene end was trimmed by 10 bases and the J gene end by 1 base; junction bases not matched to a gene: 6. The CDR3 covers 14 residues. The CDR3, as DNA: TGTGCCACCTGGGAGGGTGGGAACACCGGGGAGCTGTTTTTT. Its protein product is CATWEGGNTGELFF.